This TCR beta chain was obtained from a study of shared clonotypes between healthy human individuals. As for the study in general: Participating donors consisted of two women and a few men aged 18 to 49.

The donors were all Caucasian adults (living in Nashville, Tennessee). The length of the CDR3 is 10 residues. Germline CDR1 is DFQATT and CDR2 is SNEGSKA (reference sequence). The table came from immunoSEQ multiplex PCR; TCRdb's copy has only in-frame clones and leaves some out. The data show some 490,000 clones, over 70% seen once. A note on this clone: What it binds is unknown. A far larger clone differs by one base, so this is likely a read error.

Study-wide points: Blood alone was sampled, and tissue repertoires likely differ.

This chain connects TRBV20-1 to TRBJ2-3; possible D gene TRBD1, 6 bases. Specimen: PBMCs. The receptor's source is a woman aged 40 to 49 in good health. Some clones in this sample may be carry-over from other donors' samples. The CDR3 loop is CSLGASLQYF. In nucleotides, the CDR3 is TGCAGCCTGGGGGCTAGCTTGCAGTATTTT.